Listed below are T cell receptor beta chains from one sample, sequenced in a study of vaccination and CD4 T cells after COVID-19. From the PCR reads, TCRdb called clonotypes with MiXCR, one entry per CDR3 protein. This table holds about 18,000 distinct CDR3 sequences, about 44% found once. These receptors' targets are unknown. Here the sequenced sample was CD4+ T cells from blood, cultured in vitro, taken before SARS-CoV-2 vaccination. Receptors originate from a human donor who had recovered from COVID-19. The CDR3 runs from the conserved cysteine through the conserved F or W. Each record gives: J gene, V gene, D gene, clone size, CDR3 length, CDR3 protein, CDR3 DNA. A D gene is named only where the DNA matches it firmly. The size entry is marked missing in some rows and otherwise reads once, few, many or a size class.

TRBJ2-7,TRBV10-3,TRBD1,-,14,CAISRDRGIDEQYF,TGTGCCATCAGTCGGGACAGGGGCATCGACGAGCAGTACTTC
TRBJ1-5,TRBV7-8,-,few,14,CASREDRHFLPQHF,TGTGCCAGCAGGGAAGACAGACACTTTTTGCCCCAGCATTTT
TRBJ2-2,TRBV11-1,-,few,13,CASSYFGTGELFF,TGTGCCAGCAGCTACTTTGGGACCGGGGAGCTGTTTTTT
TRBJ1-2,TRBV6-1,-,few,13,CASSPTGTYGYTF,TGTGCCAGCAGTCCTACAGGGACCTATGGCTACACCTTC
TRBJ1-2,TRBV11-3,-,-,16,CASSLEGRDGNYGYTF,TGTGCCAGCAGCTTAGAGGGCAGGGACGGGAACTATGGCTACACCTTC
TRBJ2-7,TRBV15,TRBD2,few,19,CATSREPLGLAGEVSEQYF,TGTGCCACCAGCAGGGAACCGCTGGGACTAGCGGGAGAGGTTTCCGAGCAGTACTTC
TRBJ1-1,TRBV19,-,few,14,CASSRGRMRTEAFF,TGTGCCAGTAGTCGGGGGCGAATGAGGACTGAAGCTTTCTTT
TRBJ2-5,TRBV20-1,-,-,12,CSARPGAETQYF,TGCAGTGCTAGGCCAGGGGCAGAGACCCAGTACTTC
TRBJ2-2,TRBV20-1,TRBD1,-,18,CSAKTGGLGGLITGELFF,TGCAGTGCGAAGACAGGGGGCTTGGGCGGATTAATTACCGGGGAGCTGTTTTTT
TRBJ2-5,TRBV7-7,-,-,13,CVSSSVREETQYF,TGTGTCAGCAGCTCGGTGCGGGAAGAGACCCAGTACTTC
TRBJ2-3,TRBV14,-,few,15,CASSQANSFTDTQYF,TGTGCCAGCAGCCAAGCGAACAGTTTCACAGATACGCAGTATTTT
TRBJ2-3,TRBV12-3/TRBV12-4,-,-,17,CASSLRQTTASTDTQYF,TGTGCCAGCAGTTTACGACAGACCACAGCTAGCACAGATACGCAGTATTTT
TRBJ1-1,TRBV6-2/TRBV6-3,-,once,16,CASSYGRGLENTEAFF,TGTGCCAGCAGTTACGGACGGGGTTTGGAGAACACTGAAGCTTTCTTT
TRBJ1-1,TRBV20-1,TRBD1,-,15,CSARHRGAVNTEAFF,TGCAGTGCTAGACACAGGGGGGCGGTGAACACTGAAGCTTTCTTT
TRBJ1-2,TRBV5-1,-,-,15,CASSLGVPESYGYTF,TGCGCCAGCAGTTTGGGGGTGCCGGAGTCCTATGGCTACACCTTC
TRBJ1-1,TRBV6-1,-,few,10,CASNRDEAFF,TGTGCCAGCAACAGAGATGAAGCTTTCTTT
TRBJ2-3,TRBV27,-,few,16,CASSPPGSTSTDTQYF,TGTGCCAGCAGTCCGCCGGGGTCTACTAGCACAGATACGCAGTATTTT
TRBJ1-1,TRBV6-1,TRBD1,-,15,CASTRTGGLDTEAFF,TGTGCCAGCACCAGGACAGGGGGCTTAGACACTGAAGCTTTCTTT
TRBJ2-6,TRBV27,-,-,15,CASSFNRAGANVLTF,TGTGCCAGCAGTTTCAACAGGGCTGGGGCCAACGTCCTGACTTTC
TRBJ1-6,TRBV18,-,-,15,CASSPKRDIGAPLHF,TGTGCCAGCTCACCAAAGCGGGACATCGGTGCCCCCCTCCACTTT
TRBJ1-6,TRBV7-2,TRBD1,few,16,CASSPPGGGAGSPLHF,TGTGCCAGCAGCCCCCCAGGAGGGGGCGCAGGGTCACCCCTCCACTTT
TRBJ1-1,TRBV7-9,-,-,16,CASSQREGLTNTEAFF,TGTGCCAGCAGCCAACGGGAGGGACTTACTAACACTGAAGCTTTCTTT
TRBJ1-2,TRBV5-1,-,-,16,CASSPDSGRANYGYTF,TGCGCCAGCAGCCCTGATTCCGGGCGGGCTAACTATGGCTACACCTTC
TRBJ1-1,TRBV10-3,TRBD1,few,16,CAISEGFRDRDTEAFF,TGTGCCATCAGTGAGGGGTTTAGGGACAGGGACACTGAAGCTTTCTTT
TRBJ1-2,TRBV7-6,-,few,13,CASSLGRSRGYTF,TGTGCCAGCAGCTTAGGAAGGTCGCGTGGCTACACCTTC
TRBJ1-1,TRBV30,-,few,11,CAWSRATEAFF,TGTGCCTGGAGCAGGGCCACTGAAGCTTTCTTT
TRBJ1-2,TRBV11-3,-,-,16,CASSLEGRSGNYGYTF,TGTGCCAGCAGCTTAGAGGGGAGAAGTGGCAACTATGGCTACACCTTC
TRBJ2-3,TRBV4-3,-,-,15,CASSHSGGITDTQYF,TGCGCCAGCAGCCATTCCGGCGGGATAACAGATACGCAGTATTTT
TRBJ1-1,TRBV7-3,-,-,13,CASSLEPNTEAFF,TGTGCCAGCAGCTTAGAGCCAAACACTGAAGCTTTCTTT
TRBJ1-4,TRBV20-1,-,-,12,CSARDPNEKLFF,TGCAGTGCTAGAGATCCCAATGAAAAACTGTTTTTT
TRBJ2-7,TRBV21-1,-,few,14,CASSREQSSYEQYF,TGTGCCAGCAGCCGTGAGCAGTCCTCCTACGAGCAGTACTTC
TRBJ2-7,TRBV11-3,-,once,14,CASSSRDGTYEQYF,TGTGCCAGCAGCTCCCGGGACGGGACCTACGAGCAGTACTTC
TRBJ2-1,TRBV18,TRBD2,-,15,CASSPLAVTYNEQFF,TGTGCCAGCTCACCCCTAGCGGTTACCTACAATGAGCAGTTCTTC
TRBJ2-2,TRBV6-2/TRBV6-3,-,-,17,CASTLTYGRANTGELFF,TGTGCCAGCACCCTCACCTACGGCAGGGCGAACACCGGGGAGCTGTTTTTT
TRBJ1-2,TRBV5-1,-,-,14,CASSLGPTDYGYTF,TGCGCCAGCAGCCTGGGCCCGACCGACTATGGCTACACCTTC
TRBJ2-7,TRBV20-1,-,-,12,CSARLSSYEQYF,TGCAGTGCTAGGCTTAGCTCCTACGAGCAGTACTTC
TRBJ2-5,TRBV21-1,-,-,13,CASSKDPKETQYF,TGTGCCAGCAGCAAAGACCCGAAAGAGACCCAGTACTTC
TRBJ1-2,TRBV20-1,TRBD1,-,13,CSAQGQGGYGYTF,TGCAGTGCTCAAGGACAGGGCGGTTATGGCTACACCTTC
TRBJ2-2,TRBV15,-,-,15,CATSRGGVNTGELFF,TGTGCCACCAGCAGAGGCGGGGTTAACACCGGGGAGCTGTTTTTT
TRBJ2-5,TRBV7-9,TRBD2,-,16,CASSPRASGGLETQYF,TGTGCCAGCAGCCCCAGGGCTAGCGGGGGTTTAGAGACCCAGTACTTC
TRBJ1-2,TRBV12-5,-,-,14,CASGLATGNYGYTF,TGTGCTAGTGGTTTGGCTACAGGGAACTATGGCTACACCTTC
TRBJ1-2,TRBV20-1,TRBD1,-,16,CSARQDRGLTNYGYTF,TGCAGTGCTAGACAGGACAGGGGCCTCACTAACTATGGCTACACCTTC
TRBJ1-2,TRBV7-9,TRBD1,-,17,CASSLTGASSSRYGYTF,TGTGCCAGCAGCCTGACAGGGGCCTCCTCCTCCCGCTATGGCTACACCTTC
TRBJ1-1,TRBV5-8,-,-,16,CASSPGAHRFGTEAFF,TGTGCCAGCAGCCCGGGGGCCCACAGGTTCGGCACTGAAGCTTTCTTT
TRBJ2-7,TRBV27,TRBD1,-,15,CASSSQGAPSYEQYF,TGTGCCAGCAGTTCACAGGGGGCCCCCTCCTACGAGCAGTACTTC
TRBJ2-5,TRBV27,-,few,14,CASSLWSAQETQYF,TGTGCCAGCAGTTTATGGTCAGCCCAAGAGACCCAGTACTTC
TRBJ1-2,TRBV20-1,-,few,13,CSARVLASDGYTF,TGCAGTGCTAGAGTCCTAGCGAGCGATGGCTACACCTTC
TRBJ2-3,TRBV20-1,TRBD2,-,14,CSASPLAVGDTQYF,TGCAGTGCTAGCCCACTAGCGGTCGGGGATACGCAGTATTTT
TRBJ1-1,TRBV6-5,TRBD1,-,14,CASSYSDREAEAFF,TGTGCCAGCAGTTACTCGGACAGGGAGGCTGAAGCTTTCTTT
TRBJ2-7,TRBV7-2,TRBD2,-,14,CASSNTAGGREQYF,TGTGCCAGCAGCAACACAGCGGGGGGGCGAGAGCAGTACTTC
TRBJ1-2,TRBV28,-,-,14,CASSFMDSHYGYTF,TGTGCCAGCAGTTTTATGGACAGCCACTATGGCTACACCTTC
TRBJ2-7,TRBV15,-,-,15,CATSRDVGRSYEQYF,TGTGCCACCAGCAGAGATGTGGGCCGCTCCTACGAGCAGTACTTC
TRBJ2-3,TRBV2,TRBD1,-,14,CASSAGQGTDTQYF,TGTGCCAGCAGTGCGGGACAGGGCACAGATACGCAGTATTTT